Shown below are 2 T cell receptor beta chains from a single sample sequenced in a study of CD8+CD57+ T cells in acquired aplastic anemia. The sequenced patients had an expansion of CD8+CD57+ cells seen by flow cytometry. Profiles of TCR beta VDJ and CDR3 were generated from a genomic DNA template. TCRdb re-derived calls from the reads in MiXCR, one entry per CDR3 protein. In the table there are around 200,000 distinct CDR3 sequences, roughly 50% of which are singletons. The specimen was sorted CD4+, CD8+, or CD8+CD57+ T cells (not recorded which) from PBMCs. The receptors were gathered from a human donor with aplastic anemia.

V usage is TRBV20-1 and J usage is TRBJ2-5; D is tentatively TRBD1 or TRBD2 (6 bases each). V was trimmed by 0 bases and J by 5 bases, leaving 16 bases between them. CDR1 and CDR2 (germline): DFQATT, SNEGSKA (reference sequence). There are 15 residues in the CDR3. DNA for the CDR3: TGCAGTGCTAGAGATTGGGGGGCCACATTGGAGACCCAGTACTTC. This gives the protein CSARDWGATLETQYF.

The V gene is TRBV7-9, the J gene TRBJ2-5; D not resolved. CDR3 size: 12 residues. Per the germline V gene, CDR1 is SEHNR and CDR2 is FQNEAQ (reference sequence). V lost 1 base and J lost 5, with 5 bases in between. CDR3 in amino acids: CASSLDMETQYF. The CDR3 DNA sequence: TGTGCCAGCAGCTTAGATATGGAGACCCAGTACTTC.